The 17 T cell receptor beta chains reported below all come from one sample, sequenced in a study of blood T cell repertoires in COVID-19. Assay used: immunoSEQ multiplex PCR; TCRdb lists only in-frame clones, some missing. The sample yields approximately 160,000 clones, around nine tenths seen once. The sample comprised peripheral blood. The receptors come from a man over 45 with acute or convalescent COVID-19.

The V gene is TRBV7-6, the J gene TRBJ2-1; 12 bases fit TRBD2. The trim removed 0 bases at V and 0 bases at J, leaving 3 bases unmatched. CDR3 length equals 18 residues. Per germline, CDR1 SGHVS and CDR2 FNYEAQ. The CDR3 here is CASSLATSGSLSYNEQFF. As DNA, the CDR3 is TGTGCCAGCAGCTTAGCGACTAGCGGGAGCCTCTCCTACAATGAGCAGTTCTTC. The full variable domain, with the rest looked up from reference TRBV7-6 and TRBJ2-1, is GAGVSQSPRYKVTKRGQDVALRCDPISGHVSLYWYRQALGQGPEFLTYFNYEAQQDKSGLPNDRFSAERPEGSISTLTIQRTEQRDSAMYRCASSLATSGSLSYNEQFFGPGTRLTVL.

The chain joins TRBV10-3 to TRBJ1-2; 9 bases are shared with TRBD1. V trimming: 5 bases; J trimming: 3 bases; junction bases outside the gene matches: 7. Germline CDR1 is ENHRY and CDR2 is SYGVKD. This CDR3 is 15 amino acids long. In DNA form, the CDR3 reads TGTGCCATCAGTCGGACAGGGGCTTCAGACTATGGCTACACCTTC. Translation gives CAISRTGASDYGYTF.

The chain has TRBV10-3 and TRBJ1-4; a weak D match, TRBD1 (6 bases). The germline V and J ends were trimmed by 3 bases and 7 bases, with 15 bases remaining between them. Germline V gene data show CDR1 as ENHRY and CDR2 as SYGVKD. This CDR3 has 15 amino acids. The CDR3 region is CAISEGGAQGEKLFF. CDR3 sequence (DNA): TGTGCCATCAGTGAAGGGGGTGCTCAGGGTGAAAAACTGTTTTTT.

This clone was counted a single time. The CDR3 region has the DNA TGCGCCAGCAATTCAGGGCCCCCCTCCTACGAGCAGTACTTC. Protein product: CASNSGPPSYEQYF. The V call is TRBV10-1, the J call TRBJ2-7; D may be TRBD1 (5 bases). Germline lookup yields CDR1 WNHNN and CDR2 SYGVQD (reference sequence). Trimming removed 7 bases from V and 0 bases from J, with 13 bases in between. The CDR3 loop spans 14 amino acids.

The chain has TRBV28 and TRBJ2-1; 11 bases align to TRBD2. Looked up from germline, CDR1 is MDHEN and CDR2 is SYDVKM. J was trimmed by 8 bases and V by 6 bases; bases with no gene match: 9. The CDR3 contains 15 residues. CDR3 nucleotides: TGTGCCAGCAGGCCCACTAGCGGGAGTGGCGATGAGCAGTTCTTC. The encoded protein is CASRPTSGSGDEQFF.

The chain links TRBV5-1 to TRBJ2-1; 8 bases fit TRBD1. CDR3 length equals 19 residues. Germline-derived CDR1 and CDR2 are SGHRS and YFSETQ. Germline trimming cut 3 bases from V and 0 bases from J; bases unmatched to any gene: 14. The CDR3 loop is CASSSPGDRGTSSYNEQFF. The DNA for the CDR3 is TGCGCCAGCAGCTCTCCCGGCGACAGGGGTACAAGCTCCTACAATGAGCAGTTCTTC.

The V and J genes are TRBV25-1 and TRBJ1-6, with a possible D match to TRBD1 (6 bases). V lost 4 bases and J 4 bases, leaving 11 bases between the germline ends. This CDR3 has 15 amino acids. Looked up from germline, CDR1 is MGHDK and CDR2 is SYGVNS. CDR3 amino acids: CASSVGQLYNSPLHF. CDR3 bases: TGTGCCAGCAGTGTCGGACAGTTGTATAATTCACCCCTCCACTTT.

This clone was observed a few times. The chain has TRBV19 and TRBJ1-1; D gene unclear. The CDR3 extends over 13 amino acids. Per the germline V gene, CDR1 is LNHDA and CDR2 is SQIVND (reference sequence). Deletions cut 3 bases from V and 8 bases from J, with 13 bases between. The CDR3 nucleotides are TGTGCCAGTAGTATTGGTGAGGCCTACGAAGCTTTCTTT. Residues: CASSIGEAYEAFF. The full variable domain, in which reference TRBV19 and TRBJ1-1 provide the parts outside the CDR3, is DGGITQSPKYLFRKEGQNVTLSCEQNLNHDAMYWYRQDPGQGLRLIYYSQIVNDFQKGDIAEGYSVSREKKESFPLTVTSAQKNPTAFYLCASSIGEAYEAFFGQGTRLTVV.

V is TRBV27 and J is TRBJ2-1; tentative D call: TRBD2 (6 bases). Germline CDR1 and CDR2: MNHEY and SMNVEV (reference sequence). CDR3 length: 15 amino acids. V was clipped by 7 bases and J by 0 bases, with 13 bases between them. CDR3 protein: CASTLMGGSYNEQFF. CDR3 sequence (DNA): TGTGCCAGCACCCTAATGGGGGGCTCCTACAATGAGCAGTTCTTC.

The chain has TRBV28 and TRBJ1-5, with D possibly matching TRBD1 (5 bases). This CDR3 contains 14 residues. Germline CDR1 MDHEN, CDR2 SYDVKM. Trimming took 7 bases from V and 7 from J, leaving 17 bases between them. The CDR3 DNA sequence: TGTGCCAGCACTCCAGCCCAGGGAGGGCAGCCCCAGCATTTT. Encoded protein: CASTPAQGGQPQHF.

CDR3 in amino acids: CASSFRQGASTDTQYF. CDR3 in DNA: TGTGCCAGCAGCTTCCGACAGGGCGCCTCCACAGATACGCAGTATTTT. The V gene is TRBV11-3, the J gene TRBJ2-3; TRBD1 agrees at 7 bases. The CDR3 runs 16 residues. From germline, CDR1 is SGHNT and CDR2 YENEEA. Losses at the gene ends were 3 bases for V and 2 bases for J; bases not matched to a gene: 8.

As to this clone: The junction shows a germline mismatch at one end, possibly a read error. The rearrangement joins TRBV4-1 to TRBJ2-4, with no clear D. This CDR3 region has 14 residues. Germline-derived CDR1 and CDR2 are MGHRA and YSYEKL. CDR3 region: CASSPGLAKNIQYF. For the CDR3, the DNA is TGCGCCAGCAGCCCCGGGTTGGCCAAGAACATTCAGTACTTC.

In nucleotides, the CDR3 is TGTGCCAGCAGTACGAGCGGGCAGAGCTCCTACGAGCAGTACTTC. Residues: CASSTSGQSSYEQYF. The V gene is TRBV28, the J gene TRBJ2-7; tentatively, D is TRBD2 (6 bases). Trimming took off 5 bases at V and 0 bases at J, with 14 bases between the two ends. Germline V CDR1 and CDR2: MDHEN, SYDVKM. This CDR3 region has 15 residues.

The table lists this clone with a count of one. The V and J genes are TRBV10-3 and TRBJ1-2, with TRBD1 identical over 12 bases. This CDR3 has 14 residues. V lost 8 bases to trimming and J lost 7 bases; unmatched junction nucleotides: 8. Germline-derived CDR1 and CDR2 are ENHRY and SYGVKD. CDR3 sequence: CAIGPGQGAVGYTF. For the CDR3, the DNA is TGTGCCATCGGACCGGGACAGGGGGCGGTTGGCTACACCTTC.

The V call is TRBV24-1, the J call TRBJ1-1; TRBD1 matches 9 bases. The CDR3 has 15 amino acids. The germline gives CDR1 KGHDR, CDR2 SFDVKD. Trimming took 3 bases from V and 7 from J; bases not matched to a gene: 8. CDR3: CATSDHGQGIGEAFF. The CDR3 DNA is TGTGCCACCAGTGATCACGGACAGGGGATCGGTGAAGCTTTCTTT.

The rearrangement joins TRBV19 to TRBJ2-5; no reliable D call. Germline V gene lookup returns CDR1 LNHDA and CDR2 SQIVND (reference sequence). Trimming stripped 1 base from V and 2 bases from J, with 14 bases between. This CDR3 has 16 amino acids. CDR3 amino acids: CASSIVLYRSQETQYF. CDR3 bases: TGTGCCAGTAGTATAGTCCTTTACCGGAGTCAAGAGACCCAGTACTTC.

The chain employs TRBV11-2 and TRBJ2-5, with D maybe TRBD2 (6 bases). The germline gives CDR1 SGHAT, CDR2 FQNNGV. V was pared by 5 bases and J by 1 base, with 14 bases between. This CDR3 spans 15 amino acids. Here the CDR3 reads CASSPSLGGQETQYF. The CDR3 DNA is TGTGCCAGCAGCCCTTCCCTGGGGGGCCAAGAGACCCAGTACTTC.